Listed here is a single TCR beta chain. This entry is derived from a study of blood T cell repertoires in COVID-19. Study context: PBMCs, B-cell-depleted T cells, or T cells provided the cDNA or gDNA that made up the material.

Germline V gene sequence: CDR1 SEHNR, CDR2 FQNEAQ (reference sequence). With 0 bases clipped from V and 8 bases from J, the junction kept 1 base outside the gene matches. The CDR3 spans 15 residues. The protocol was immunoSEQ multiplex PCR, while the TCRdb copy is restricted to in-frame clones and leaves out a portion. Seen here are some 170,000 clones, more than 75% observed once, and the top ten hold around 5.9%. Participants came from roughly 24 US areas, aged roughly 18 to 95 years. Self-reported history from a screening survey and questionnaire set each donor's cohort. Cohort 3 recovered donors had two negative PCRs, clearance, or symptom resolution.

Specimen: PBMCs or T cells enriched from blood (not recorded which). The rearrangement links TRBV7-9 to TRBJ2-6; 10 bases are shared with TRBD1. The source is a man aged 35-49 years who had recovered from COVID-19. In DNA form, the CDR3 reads TGTGCCAGCAGCTTAGCGACAGGGGGCTCCAACGTCCTGACTTTC. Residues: CASSLATGGSNVLTF.